The 30 T cell receptor beta chains reported below all come from one sample, sequenced in a study of T cells in localized non-small cell lung cancer (dated by TCRdb to the early 2020s). Receptor amplification or capture employed the immunoSEQ multiplex PCR assay. In TCRdb, the immuneACCESS table is reduced to in-frame sequences with V and J assigned. These tables do not hold every clone; where another copy was compared, an unresolved V gene accounts for under half, and the others remain unexplained. The sample includes around 1,500 clones, with around 28% observed a single time. 13% to 15% of the sample goes to the ten largest clones. Sequencing used normal lung tissue next to the tumor, obtained before any cancer treatment. The receptors shown here come from a man aged 35 to 69 with stage III squamous cell lung carcinoma.

This sequence joins TRBV4-1 and TRBJ2-2; the D gene could be TRBD1 or TRBD2 (5 bases each). V was trimmed by 4 bases and J by 1 base, leaving 7 bases between them. This CDR3 spans 14 amino acids. In germline, CDR1 is MGHRA, CDR2 YSYEKL. The CDR3 region has the DNA TGCGCCAGCAGCCCGGGACGGAACACCGGGGAGCTGTTTTTT. It yields the protein CASSPGRNTGELFF.

Points on this clone: One end of the junction varies from germline; a read error may be responsible. CDR3 amino acids: CASSMGRDGQVQEAF. The CDR3 DNA follows: TGTGCCAGTAGTATGGGTCGGGATGGACAGGTCCAGGAGGCTTTT. The rearrangement uses TRBV19 and TRBJ1-5; 7 nucleotides agree with TRBD1. The V gene's germline CDR1 is LNHDA and CDR2 SQIVND (reference sequence). The CDR3 is 15 residues long. Using reference TRBV19 and TRBJ1-5 for the parts outside the CDR3, the full variable domain is DGGITQSPKYLFRKEGQNVTLSCEQNLNHDAMYWYRQDPGQGLRLIYYSQIVNDFQKGDIAEGYSVSREKKESFPLTVTSAQKNPTAFYLCASSMGRDGQVQEAFGDGTRLSIL.

The V and J genes are TRBV6-8 and TRBJ1-5, with 7 bases identical to TRBD1. The germline V gene encodes CDR1 MNHGY and CDR2 SAAAGT. V lost 0 bases, J lost 11 bases, and 4 bases stayed unmatched. The length of the CDR3 is 13 residues. CDR3 protein: CASSYSGQGAQHF. The CDR3, as DNA: TGTGCCAGCAGTTACTCGGGGCAGGGGGCCCAGCATTTT.

The rearrangement uses TRBV12-5 and TRBJ2-1; D gene ambiguous. Germline-derived CDR1 and CDR2 are LGHNT and FRNRAP. The CDR3 is made up of 12 amino acids. CDR3 in amino acids: CASTLAYNEQFF. The CDR3 bases are TGTGCCAGCACATTGGCTTACAATGAGCAGTTCTTC.

This clone is judged medium-sized. This rearrangement joins TRBV11-3 to TRBJ1-5; possibly TRBD1 for D (6 bases). Trimming stripped 5 bases from V and 7 bases from J, with 18 bases between. The CDR3 runs to 15 residues. Germline values: CDR1 SGHNT, CDR2 YENEEA. The CDR3 here is CASSHSPGGAQPQHF. For the CDR3, the DNA is TGTGCCAGCAGCCACAGCCCGGGGGGGGCGCAGCCCCAGCATTTT.

The chain has TRBV11-3 and TRBJ2-5; D might be TRBD2 (6 bases). The V end lost 5 bases, the J end lost 6 bases, and 16 bases lay between the germline ends. CDR3 length: 14 amino acids. Germline V gene data show CDR1 as SGHNT and CDR2 as YENEEA. The CDR3 DNA reads TGTGCCAGCAGCGCCTATTCGGGGGAGCAGACCCAGTACTTC. Protein product: CASSAYSGEQTQYF.

The chain carries TRBV19 and TRBJ1-5; 10 nucleotides match TRBD1. The CDR3 totals 14 residues. Looked up from germline, CDR1 is LNHDA and CDR2 is SQIVND (reference sequence). Trimming at V came to 5 bases and at J to 4 bases, leaving 2 bases not matched to a gene. DNA for the CDR3: TGTGCCAGTAGTGGGACAGGGGCTAATCAGCCCCAGCATTTT. Its translation is CASSGTGANQPQHF.

This clone was counted between two and nine times. This chain joins TRBV11-3 and TRBJ2-7; weak D call: TRBD2 (6 bases). CDR3 length equals 14 residues. Trimming pared 5 bases from V and 3 bases from J, leaving 14 bases between. CDR1 is SGHNT and CDR2 is YENEEA in the germline V gene. This CDR3 reads CASSPGVPGYEQYF. The DNA for the CDR3 is TGTGCCAGCAGCCCGGGGGTTCCTGGCTACGAGCAGTACTTC. Full variable domain (outside the CDR3, taken from reference TRBV11-3 and TRBJ2-7): EAGVVQSPRYKIIEKKQPVAFWCNPISGHNTLYWYLQNLGQGPELLIRYENEEAVDDSQLPKDRFSAERLKGVDSTLKIQPAELGDSAVYLCASSPGVPGYEQYFGPGTRLTVT.

The gene calls are TRBV29-1 and TRBJ1-4, with 7 bases identical to TRBD1. Unmatched junction bases numbered 5, after V lost 6 bases and J lost 7 bases. CDR1 is SQVTM, CDR2 ANQGSEA, per germline. The CDR3 runs to 12 residues. The DNA of the CDR3 is TGCAGCGTGACGACAGGGTTTGAAAAACTGTTTTTT. It is translated as CSVTTGFEKLFF.

This clone was seen a few times. The chain links TRBV11-3 to TRBJ2-1; TRBD2 matches at 14 bases. This CDR3 is 15 amino acids long. Trimming cost V 5 bases and J 5 bases; bases outside gene matches: 2. Germline V gene data show CDR1 as SGHNT and CDR2 as YENEEA. The CDR3 loop reads CASSKTSGGDNEQFF. In DNA form, the CDR3 reads TGTGCCAGCAGCAAGACTAGCGGGGGGGACAATGAGCAGTTCTTC. Variable domain in full (rest from reference TRBV11-3 and TRBJ2-1): EAGVVQSPRYKIIEKKQPVAFWCNPISGHNTLYWYLQNLGQGPELLIRYENEEAVDDSQLPKDRFSAERLKGVDSTLKIQPAELGDSAVYLCASSKTSGGDNEQFFGPGTRLTVL.

The chain has TRBV9 and TRBJ1-3; 7 bases align to TRBD1. This CDR3 contains 15 residues. Looked up from germline, CDR1 is SGDLS and CDR2 is YYNGEE. After removal of 5 bases from V and 0 bases from J, the junction contained 5 bases not matched to a gene. The CDR3 region has the DNA TGTGCCAGCAGTGAAGCAGGGGGCTCTGGAAACACCATATATTTT. Its translation: CASSEAGGSGNTIYF.

The V and J genes are TRBV15 and TRBJ2-1; 8 bases are shared with TRBD1. This CDR3 is built from 16 residues. V gave up 0 bases and J gave up 8 bases; unmatched junction bases: 9. Looked up from germline, CDR1 is LNHNV and CDR2 is YYDKDF (reference sequence). CDR3: CATSRDPGQVSDEQFF. For the CDR3, the DNA is TGTGCCACCAGCAGAGACCCGGGACAGGTGAGCGATGAGCAGTTCTTC.

This clone was seen only a few times. V usage is TRBV9 and J usage is TRBJ2-7; TRBD1 agrees at 7 bases. The V gene's germline CDR1 is SGDLS and CDR2 YYNGEE. V lost 4 bases, J lost 7 bases, and 11 bases stayed unmatched. CDR3 length equals 14 residues. CDR3 DNA: TGTGCCAGCAGCCCATGGACAGGCCTGGGAGAGCAGTACTTC. This encodes CASSPWTGLGEQYF.

This clone was seen more than once but under ten times. The chain is built from TRBV30 and TRBJ2-3; 7 bases are a match to TRBD1. This CDR3 spans 13 amino acids. Germline assignment: CDR1 GTSNPN and CDR2 SVGIG (reference sequence). With 5 bases clipped from V and 4 bases from J, the junction kept 6 bases outside the gene matches. The CDR3 here is CAWGQAHADTQYF. The CDR3 nucleotides read TGTGCCTGGGGACAGGCCCACGCAGATACGCAGTATTTT.

This clone was detected only a few times. A junction end diverges from the germline sequence, so it may reflect a read error. The genes are TRBV10-3 and TRBJ2-6, with D perhaps being TRBD1 or TRBD2 (5 bases each). CDR3 size: 17 residues. The germline V gene encodes CDR1 ENHRY and CDR2 SYGVKD. The CDR3 coding sequence is TGTGCCATCAGTTCCGCGGGTTTAGACTCTGGGGCTAACGTCCTGACTTTC. This translates into CAISSAGLDSGANVLTF.

There are a few counts of this clone. CDR3 nucleotides: TGCGCCAGCAGCTTCGGGACGGTCAACACAGATACGCAGTATTTT. Protein: CASSFGTVNTDTQYF. The chain has TRBV5-1 and TRBJ2-3, with D perhaps given as TRBD1 or TRBD2 (5 bases each). The germline V gene has CDR1 SGHRS and CDR2 YFSETQ. Trimming removed 2 bases from V and 2 bases from J, with 12 bases in between. This CDR3 has 15 amino acids.

This clone turned up a few times. The rearrangement links TRBV1 to TRBJ1-2; TRBD1, the D gene given by the table, was not confirmed from the DNA. TRBV1 is deemed a pseudogene. There are 15 residues in the CDR3. The CDR3 protein is CTSSQGPHRVGGYTF. The CDR3 DNA reads TGCACCAGCAGCCAAGGTCCTCACAGGGTCGGGGGCTACACCTTC.

This clone was observed a handful of times. The chain joins TRBV19 to TRBJ1-4, with 7 nucleotides matching TRBD1. The CDR3 is made up of 15 amino acids. Germline V gene sequence: CDR1 LNHDA, CDR2 SQIVND (reference sequence). With V trimmed by 5 bases and J by 5 bases, 8 bases remained unmatched. CDR3 amino acids: CASSSTGSRNEKLFF. The DNA for the CDR3 is TGTGCCAGTAGTTCGACAGGGTCGAGAAATGAAAAACTGTTTTTT.

The genes are TRBV11-3 and TRBJ2-1; 8 nucleotides agree with TRBD2. The trim removed 5 bases at V and 8 bases at J, leaving 11 bases unmatched. The V gene's germline CDR1 is SGHNT and CDR2 YENEEA. CDR3 length: 15 residues. In nucleotides, the CDR3 is TGTGCCAGCAGCCTCACTAGCGGACCTATCGATGAGCAGTTCTTC. Protein: CASSLTSGPIDEQFF.

This clone was detected only a few times. The rearrangement uses TRBV11-3 and TRBJ2-3, with 11 positions matching TRBD2. This CDR3 contains 16 residues. Germline lookup yields CDR1 SGHNT and CDR2 YENEEA. V gave up 5 bases and J gave up 0 bases; unmatched junction bases: 4. The CDR3 DNA reads as TGTGCCAGCAGCCCGGGACTAGCGGATAGCACAGATACGCAGTATTTT. Protein product: CASSPGLADSTDTQYF.

On this clone itself: An end of the junction does not agree with germline; a read error may underlie this. The DNA contains a base that is ambiguous or unread; its residue becomes X. The V and J genes are TRBV30 and TRBJ1-1; D gene ambiguous. Per germline, CDR1 GTSNPN and CDR2 SVGIG (reference sequence). The CDR3 is made up of 12 amino acids. As DNA, the CDR3 is TGTGCCTGGRGTGTAGGGAAGACTGAAGCTTTCTTT. Amino acids: CAWXVGKTEAFF.

The chain combines TRBV6-8 with TRBJ1-6; D possibly corresponds to TRBD1 (6 bases). V was clipped by 5 bases and J by 7 bases, with 12 bases between them. The length of the CDR3 is 14 residues. Germline V gene sequence: CDR1 MNHGY, CDR2 SAAAGT. CDR3 sequence reads: CASSDKGQNSPLHF. The DNA of the CDR3 is TGTGCCAGCAGTGACAAGGGACAAAATTCACCCCTCCACTTT.

This chain links TRBV28 with TRBJ1-3; TRBD1 might be the D (6 bases). Trimming removed 10 bases at V and 6 bases at J, with 13 bases between. Germline CDR1 MDHEN, CDR2 SYDVKM. This CDR3 comprises 12 residues. CDR3 sequence reads: CAISGQLNTIYF. The CDR3 region has the DNA TGTGCCATCTCGGGACAACTAAACACCATATATTTT.

This clone was counted a few times. CDR3 bases: TGTGCCTGGAGTGTACGGGGACAGGGGGCGCGGAGCTATGGCTACACCTTC. This encodes CAWSVRGQGARSYGYTF. V gene TRBV30 combines with J gene TRBJ1-2; 12 nucleotides match TRBD1. The germline V gene has CDR1 GTSNPN and CDR2 SVGIG (reference sequence). J gave up 4 bases and V 0 bases, and 9 bases lay outside the gene matches. The CDR3 has 17 residues.

The rearrangement links TRBV9 to TRBJ2-6, with 7 bases lining up with TRBD1. Germline CDR1 and CDR2: SGDLS and YYNGEE. CDR3 length equals 18 residues. The J segment lost 4 bases and the V segment lost 3 bases, leaving 13 bases of the junction unmatched. In DNA, the CDR3 is TGTGCCAGCAGCGCCGACCCCAGGACAGGTGCCGGGGCCAACGTCCTGACTTTC. Its translation is CASSADPRTGAGANVLTF.

The chain employs TRBV6-8 and TRBJ1-1, with D tentatively TRBD1 (5 bases). Trimming stripped 2 bases from V and 5 bases from J, with 9 bases between. Germline CDR1 MNHGY, CDR2 SAAAGT. The length of the CDR3 is 13 residues. CDR3 coding DNA: TGTGCCAGCAGTTACATCGGGGGGACTGAAGCTTTCTTT. It codes for CASSYIGGTEAFF.

The J gene is TRBJ2-5, the V gene TRBV6-8; perhaps TRBD2 as D (7 bases). From germline, CDR1 is MNHGY and CDR2 SAAAGT. The CDR3 is made up of 15 amino acids. The V and J ends lost 6 bases and 5 bases respectively, with 19 bases between them. The CDR3 spells CASRDKVGGPETQYF. DNA of the CDR3: TGTGCCAGCAGGGATAAGGTGGGGGGGCCGGAGACCCAGTACTTC.

This chain uses TRBV12-5 with TRBJ1-1, with 11 bases lining up with TRBD1. V lost 3 bases and J lost 4; bases outside the gene matches: 7. The CDR3 sequence is 16 residues long. Germline loops: CDR1 LGHNT, CDR2 FRNRAP. This CDR3 is CASGLPRDRGGTEAFF. CDR3 DNA: TGTGCTAGTGGTTTACCAAGGGACAGGGGGGGCACTGAAGCTTTCTTT.

This clone is medium-sized within its sample. The V call is TRBV6-8, the J call TRBJ2-7, with a tentative D call TRBD1 (5 bases). V was clipped by 2 bases and J by 6 bases, with 14 bases between them. This CDR3 has 14 amino acids. Germline values: CDR1 MNHGY, CDR2 SAAAGT. In DNA, the CDR3 is TGTGCCAGCAGTTACAGCAGGGTTTTTTTCGAGCAGTACTTC. Amino acids: CASSYSRVFFEQYF.

This clone turned up a few times. The chain employs TRBV6-8 and TRBJ1-1; TRBD1 matches at 8 bases. The V gene end was trimmed by 5 bases and the J gene end by 0 bases; junction bases not matched to a gene: 17. Per germline, CDR1 MNHGY and CDR2 SAAAGT. The CDR3 is 19 amino acids. CDR3 in amino acids: CASSASPRQGRWMNTEAFF. CDR3 in DNA: TGTGCCAGCAGTGCTTCCCCGAGACAGGGGAGGTGGATGAACACTGAAGCTTTCTTT.